Here is one T cell receptor (beta chain) with its context. Antigen specificity is unknown. This may be a read error: a much more frequent sequence differs by one nucleotide. The sample comes from a study of T cell repertoires and leukemia-associated antigens. Study summary: Around 16 million effective reads came from all samples combined.

Study results and caveats: No direct test of specificity or function was done for expanded clones. No significant group difference appeared in Vbeta, Jbeta or VDJ counts.

There are 14 residues in the CDR3. Germline V gives CDR1 MNHEY, CDR2 SMNVEV (reference sequence). CD3+ T cells were rested overnight without fetal bovine serum. TCRdb recomputed calls from the 5' RACE reads with MiXCR, one row per CDR3 protein. The table records 9,000 to 15,000 distinct CDR3 sequences, over 40% of them present only once. The TCR was taken from a female donor in good health. The chain has TRBV27 and TRBJ2-3; D call uncertain. Source material: CD3+ T cells sorted from blood and cultured. CDR3 DNA sequence: TGTGCCACCAGTTCAATTCGGAGCACAGATACGCAGTATTTT. This sequence encodes CATSSIRSTDTQYF.